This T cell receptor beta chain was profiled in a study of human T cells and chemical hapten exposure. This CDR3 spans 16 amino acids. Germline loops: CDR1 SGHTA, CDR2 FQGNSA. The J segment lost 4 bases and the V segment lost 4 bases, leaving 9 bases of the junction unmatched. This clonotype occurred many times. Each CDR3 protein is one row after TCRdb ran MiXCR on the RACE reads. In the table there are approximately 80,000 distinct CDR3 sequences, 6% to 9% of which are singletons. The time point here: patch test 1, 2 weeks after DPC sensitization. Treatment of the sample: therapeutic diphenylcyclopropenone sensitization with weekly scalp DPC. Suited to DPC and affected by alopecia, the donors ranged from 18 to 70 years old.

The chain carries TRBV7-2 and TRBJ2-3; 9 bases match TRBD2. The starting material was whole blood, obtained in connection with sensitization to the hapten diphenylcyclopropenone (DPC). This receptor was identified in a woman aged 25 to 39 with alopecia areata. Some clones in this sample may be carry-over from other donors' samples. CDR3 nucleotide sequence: TGTGCCAGCAGCTCAGAGGCGGGGGGGCCGTCAGATACGCAGTATTTT. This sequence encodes CASSSEAGGPSDTQYF.